This is a list of T cell receptor beta chains from one sample in a study of shared T cell receptors in the human thymus. Data came from immunoSEQ multiplex PCR; TCRdb stores just in-frame clones and leaves some out. Among 500,000 to 550,000 clones listed, approximately 80% were seen once. A further study also used this sample, focusing on human thymus T cells.

The sequencing sample was made of thymocytes. The source of these receptors is a boy younger than two with a congenital heart defect. CDR3s include the opening cysteine and the closing phenylalanine or tryptophan. A D gene is named only where the DNA matches it firmly. The size field is filled for only some rows; it gives once, few, many or a size class.

d_call,cdr3_length,j_call,v_call,clone_size,cdr3_aa,cdr3_nt
-,12,TRBJ1-2,TRBV25-1,-,CASKDSSLGYTF,TGTGCCAGTAAGGACAGTTCCTTGGGCTACACCTTC
TRBD1,18,TRBJ2-2,TRBV4-1,-,CASSPPGTGDVNTGELFF,TGCGCCAGCAGCCCCCCTGGGACAGGGGACGTTAACACCGGGGAGCTGTTTTTT
TRBD2,17,TRBJ2-5,TRBV4-2,-,CASSLLTSGGPQETQYF,TGTGCCAGCAGCCTTTTAACTAGCGGGGGGCCCCAAGAGACCCAGTACTTC
-,11,TRBJ2-1,TRBV5-1,-,CASSLTYEQFF,TGCGCCAGCAGCTTGACTTATGAGCAGTTCTTC
TRBD1,16,TRBJ1-2,TRBV30,-,CAWTVSGQLEKYGYTF,TGTGCCTGGACTGTTTCGGGACAGTTGGAAAAGTATGGCTACACCTTC
-,15,TRBJ1-4,TRBV6-1,-,CASEDPFQRGEKLFF,TGTGCCAGCGAGGACCCTTTTCAGCGGGGTGAAAAACTGTTTTTT
TRBD1,15,TRBJ2-7,TRBV6-5,-,CASSYHAGGGYEQYF,TGTGCCAGCAGTTACCATGCAGGGGGCGGCTACGAGCAGTACTTC
-,13,TRBJ1-3,TRBV2,once,CASRGEGRNTIYF,TGTGCCAGCAGGGGGGAAGGGAGGAACACCATATATTTT
TRBD2,15,TRBJ2-7,TRBV7-9,-,CASSLIAGGPYEQYF,TGTGCCAGCAGCTTAATTGCGGGAGGTCCCTACGAGCAGTACTTC
TRBD2,15,TRBJ2-1,TRBV7-7,-,CASSPRLAGESEQFF,TGTGCCAGCAGCCCCCGACTAGCGGGAGAAAGTGAGCAGTTCTTC
TRBD1,14,TRBJ1-2,TRBV2,-,CASRGRQGTYGYTF,TGTGCCAGCAGAGGACGACAGGGAACCTATGGCTACACCTTC
-,16,TRBJ1-5,TRBV30,-,CAWSLLGGTSNQPQHF,TGTGCCTGGAGTTTACTCGGGGGTACGAGCAATCAGCCCCAGCATTTT
-,12,TRBJ2-1,TRBV19,few,CASRSTVNEQFF,TGTGCCAGTAGATCGACTGTCAATGAGCAGTTCTTC
-,16,TRBJ1-3,TRBV7-7,-,CASSLAEANSGNTIYF,TGTGCTAGCAGCTTAGCGGAGGCGAACTCTGGAAACACCATATATTTT
-,14,TRBJ2-3,TRBV7-9,-,CASSPPTSSGTQYF,TGTGCCAGCAGCCCCCCGACTAGTTCGGGTACGCAGTATTTT
TRBD1,15,TRBJ1-1,TRBV4-1,-,CASSPRDRVNTEAFF,TGCGCCAGCAGCCCCCGGGACAGGGTAAACACTGAAGCTTTCTTT
-,15,TRBJ2-1,TRBV5-6,few,CASSPTPEPYNEQFF,TGTGCCAGCAGCCCGACTCCTGAACCCTACAATGAGCAGTTCTTC
TRBD2,13,TRBJ2-2,TRBV4-3,-,CATGGVRTGELFF,TGCGCCACCGGGGGGGTGAGAACCGGGGAGCTGTTTTTT
TRBD1,19,TRBJ1-3,TRBV15,-,CATSRVSRDRGYSGNTIYF,TGTGCCACCAGCAGAGTTTCGAGAGACAGGGGATACTCTGGAAACACCATATATTTT
TRBD1,16,TRBJ2-7,TRBV6-1,few,CASSEERTGGSYEQYF,TGTGCCAGCAGTGAAGAGCGGACAGGGGGCTCCTACGAGCAGTACTTC
TRBD2,19,TRBJ2-7,TRBV15,-,CATSRTSTNTSGRAYEQYF,TGTGCCACCAGCAGAACGTCCACCAATACTAGCGGGAGGGCTTACGAGCAGTACTTC
-,16,TRBJ1-3,TRBV5-4,-,CASSPTLNGSGNTIYF,TGTGCCAGCAGCCCTACCCTGAATGGCTCTGGAAACACCATATATTTT
-,14,TRBJ2-7,TRBV29-1,once,CSVEDRQRGYEQYF,TGCAGCGTTGAAGATCGCCAGCGAGGCTACGAGCAGTACTTC
-,15,TRBJ2-5,TRBV14,-,CASSQDKQAQETQYF,TGTGCCAGCAGCCAAGACAAACAGGCCCAAGAGACCCAGTACTTC
TRBD1,16,TRBJ1-1,TRBV10-3,-,CAISVGQGSESTEAFF,TGTGCCATCAGTGTAGGACAGGGGTCGGAGAGCACTGAAGCTTTCTTT
-,12,TRBJ1-2,TRBV19,-,CASSNRNYGYTF,TGTGCCAGTAGTAACAGGAACTATGGCTACACCTTC
TRBD1,16,TRBJ1-2,TRBV28,-,CASSPGTGISIYGYTF,TGTGCCAGCAGCCCCGGGACAGGGATATCGATTTATGGCTACACCTTC
-,15,TRBJ1-5,TRBV6-5,-,CASSLRRGSNQPQHF,TGTGCCAGCAGTCTCAGGAGGGGAAGCAATCAGCCCCAGCATTTT
TRBD2,14,TRBJ2-3,TRBV28,few,CASRASGSPDTQYF,TGTGCCAGCAGAGCTAGCGGGAGTCCAGATACGCAGTATTTT
-,14,TRBJ1-1,TRBV5-1,-,CASSLGQMNTEAFF,TGCGCCAGCAGCTTGGGTCAGATGAACACTGAAGCTTTCTTT
TRBD1,12,TRBJ2-1,TRBV29-1,few,CSVPPGGHEQFF,TGCAGCGTTCCGCCAGGGGGCCATGAGCAGTTCTTC
TRBD2,18,TRBJ2-1,TRBV27,-,CASSGTSGRALVWYEQFF,TGTGCCAGCAGTGGGACTAGCGGGAGGGCCCTCGTTTGGTATGAGCAGTTCTTC
-,14,TRBJ1-1,TRBV6-1,-,CASSLPRSNTEAFF,TGTGCCAGCTCACTACCCCGCTCGAACACTGAAGCTTTCTTT
-,14,TRBJ2-2,TRBV6-1,-,CAVRSLPNTGELFF,TGTGCCGTCCGGAGTCTACCGAACACCGGGGAGCTGTTTTTT
TRBD1,15,TRBJ2-3,TRBV28,-,CASRPRDRTTDTQYF,TGTGCCAGCCGCCCCAGGGACAGGACCACAGATACGCAGTATTTT
TRBD2,15,TRBJ2-1,TRBV10-1,-,CASSPGLAGNNEQFF,TGCGCCAGCAGTCCTGGACTAGCGGGAAACAATGAGCAGTTCTTC
TRBD1,16,TRBJ2-7,TRBV27,-,CASRTAGSRGPYEQYF,TGTGCCAGCAGGACCGCCGGATCCAGGGGGCCCTACGAGCAGTACTTC
-,13,TRBJ2-7,TRBV21-1,-,CASSELSCYEQYF,TGTGCCAGCAGCGAGCTTAGTTGCTACGAGCAGTACTTC
-,15,TRBJ2-3,TRBV6-6,-,CASSYFSSSTDTQYF,TGTGCCAGCAGTTATTTCTCTTCTAGCACAGATACGCAGTATTTT
TRBD1,12,TRBJ2-7,TRBV30,-,CAWRGQSYEQYF,TGTGCCTGGAGGGGACAGTCCTACGAGCAGTACTTC
TRBD1,18,TRBJ2-4,TRBV4-3,-,CASSQDQGDRLDKNIQYF,TGCGCCAGCAGCCAAGATCAGGGGGACAGGCTCGACAAAAACATTCAGTACTTC
TRBD1,16,TRBJ1-2,TRBV15,-,CATSREPGTGKDGYPF,TGTGCCACCAGCAGGGAGCCTGGGACAGGGAAGGATGGCTACCCCTTC
TRBD2,15,TRBJ2-5,TRBV5-1,-,CASSLASGFQETQYF,TGCGCCAGCAGCTTGGCTAGCGGTTTCCAAGAGACCCAGTACTTC
TRBD1,17,TRBJ2-5,TRBV27,-,CASSVSPRQGDGETQYF,TGTGCCAGCAGTGTATCCCCCCGACAGGGGGATGGTGAGACCCAGTACTTC
-,15,TRBJ2-6,TRBV5-4,-,CASSKTGNGANVLTF,TGTGCCAGCAGCAAAACAGGGAACGGGGCCAACGTCCTGACTTTC